One sample yielded the 24 T cell receptor beta chains listed below, sequenced in a study of T-cell reconstitution after alpha-beta-depleted transplantation in children. Preparation of the TCRbeta library used unique molecular identifiers. TCRdb processed the PCR reads anew with MiXCR; each CDR3 protein has one entry. Counted here are around 580,000 distinct CDR3 sequences, approximately 30% occurring once; the ten biggest clones make up less than 40%. The sample in question was PBMCs, obtained before TCRalphabeta/CD19-depleted stem cell transplant. The receptors derive from a boy younger than two with Wiskott-Aldrich syndrome, due to receive a stem cell transplant.

This clonotype was detected a few times. The chain has TRBV5-5 and TRBJ2-1; D unresolved. The CDR3 spans 15 residues. Deletions cut 0 bases from V and 1 base from J, with 8 bases between. Per germline, CDR1 SGHKS and CDR2 YYEKEE (reference sequence). The CDR3 loop reads CASSLGHESYNEQFF. Here the CDR3 DNA reads TGTGCCAGCAGCTTGGGACACGAATCCTACAATGAGCAGTTCTTC.

Ten or more counts support this clonotype. This chain links TRBV6-1 with TRBJ1-1; D is perhaps TRBD1 (6 bases). There are 14 residues in the CDR3. Germline-derived CDR1 and CDR2 are MNHNS and SASEGT. V dropped 3 bases and J dropped 1 base, with 9 bases sitting between them. The CDR3 region has the DNA TGTGCCAGCAGTGATCAGGGGCGGAACACTGAAGCTTTCTTT. Its protein is CASSDQGRNTEAFF.

The V gene is TRBV7-9, the J gene TRBJ2-1; the D gene is possibly TRBD1 (6 bases). The CDR3 length is 14 residues. The germline gives CDR1 SEHNR, CDR2 FQNEAQ (reference sequence). Trimming took 5 bases from V and 4 from J, leaving 12 bases between them. The CDR3 DNA sequence: TGTGCCAGCAGCCCCGGGACATATTACAATGAGCAGTTCTTC. Translation gives CASSPGTYYNEQFF.

V is TRBV5-1 and J is TRBJ2-1, with a weak D call TRBD1 (6 bases). Germline assignment: CDR1 SGHRS and CDR2 YFSETQ. This CDR3 spans 15 amino acids. V was pared by 3 bases and J by 8 bases, with 18 bases between. The CDR3 loop is CASSSSPRGYDEQFF. The CDR3 DNA sequence: TGCGCCAGCAGCTCATCCCCGAGGGGGTACGATGAGCAGTTCTTC. Filled out from reference TRBV5-1 and TRBJ2-1, the complete variable domain reads KAGVTQTPRYLIKTRGQQVTLSCSPISGHRSVSWYQQTPGQGLQFLFEYFSETQRNKGNFPGRFSGRQFSNSRSEMNVSTLELGDSALYLCASSSSPRGYDEQFFGPGTRLTVL.

This rearrangement joins TRBV2 to TRBJ2-2; TRBD1 agrees at 7 bases. Germline CDR1 reads SNHLY; CDR2 reads FYNNEI. V dropped 6 bases and J dropped 7; count of bases not matched to a gene: 8. The CDR3 sequence is 14 residues long. The CDR3 sequence is CASRRQGRVGELFF. DNA of the CDR3: TGTGCCAGCAGGCGACAGGGACGGGTCGGGGAGCTGTTTTTT.

The chain carries TRBV5-5 and TRBJ2-1; 13 bases are shared with TRBD2. Per germline, CDR1 SGHKS and CDR2 YYEKEE (reference sequence). The V and J ends lost 3 bases and 8 bases, in that order; junction bases with no gene match: 8. The CDR3 covers 16 residues. The CDR3 DNA sequence: TGTGCCAGCAGCTACCAACTAGCGGGAGGGCCCCATGAGCAGTTCTTC. Encoded protein: CASSYQLAGGPHEQFF.

The chain joins TRBV27 to TRBJ1-1, with 12 nucleotides matching TRBD1. Germline V gene data show CDR1 as MNHEY and CDR2 as SMNVEV (reference sequence). The CDR3 length is 15 residues. The ends lost 0 bases at V and 5 bases at J; junction bases unmatched: 1. The CDR3 DNA follows: TGTGCCAGCAGTTTATCGGGACAGGGGGCGACTGAAGCTTTCTTT. It specifies CASSLSGQGATEAFF.

The CDR3, as DNA: TGCAGCGTAAACAGGCTCAATGAGCAGTTCTTC. Amino acids: CSVNRLNEQFF. The chain couples TRBV29-1 to TRBJ2-1, with D possibly TRBD1 on 5 matching bases. CDR1 and CDR2 (germline): SQVTM, ANQGSEA. The CDR3 extends over 11 amino acids. V was cut by 6 bases and J by 6 bases, with 9 bases left in between.

This clonotype was detected only a few times. V is TRBV20-1 and J is TRBJ2-1; maybe TRBD2 (6 bases). The germline V gene encodes CDR1 DFQATT and CDR2 SNEGSKA (reference sequence). The CDR3 is made up of 14 amino acids. The V gene lost 3 bases and the J gene lost 9 bases, with 18 bases spanning the gap. CDR3 in DNA: TGCAGTGCTAGTAGGGACTGGGGGTTTGGTGAGCAGTTCTTC. It codes for CSASRDWGFGEQFF.

The chain combines TRBV7-2 with TRBJ2-7, with D possibly being TRBD1 (6 bases). Germline V lookup: CDR1 SGHTA, CDR2 FQGNSA. This CDR3 has 14 amino acids. Between the trimmed V and J ends, which lost 2 bases and 5 bases, there was a span of 13 bases. The CDR3 region is CASSLWNRDHEQYF. Here the CDR3 DNA reads TGTGCCAGCAGCTTATGGAACAGGGACCACGAGCAGTACTTC. The complete variable domain, with remaining parts taken from reference TRBV7-2 and TRBJ2-7, reads GAGVSQSPSNKVTEKGKDVELRCDPISGHTALYWYRQSLGQGLEFLIYFQGNSAPDKSGLPSDRFSAERTGGSVSTLTIQRTQQEDSAVYLCASSLWNRDHEQYFGPGTRLTVT.

CDR3 nucleotide sequence: TGCGCCAGCAGCTTGACATTAGCGTCCTACAATGAGCAGTTCTTC. Translated, it gives CASSLTLASYNEQFF. V is TRBV5-1 and J is TRBJ2-1, with TRBD2 as a possible D gene (5 bases). V was shortened by 1 base and J by 1 base, with 9 bases between the two germline ends. Germline-derived CDR1 and CDR2 are SGHRS and YFSETQ. The CDR3 totals 15 residues.

The gene calls are TRBV10-3 and TRBJ2-7; either TRBD1 or TRBD2 may fit D (7 bases each). CDR1 is ENHRY and CDR2 is SYGVKD in the germline V gene. This CDR3 spans 15 amino acids. V was trimmed by 3 bases and J by 1 base, leaving 13 bases between them. This CDR3 is CAISDQGGISYEQYF. The CDR3 bases are TGTGCCATCAGTGATCAGGGGGGGATTTCCTACGAGCAGTACTTC.

This clonotype was seen only a few times. The chain recombines TRBV7-7 with TRBJ2-1; D gene ambiguous. Between the trimmed V and J ends, which lost 1 base and 9 bases, there was a span of 13 bases. The CDR3 has 14 residues. Per germline, CDR1 SSHAT and CDR2 FNYEAQ (reference sequence). The CDR3, as DNA: TGTGCCAGCAGCTTAGATTATTCTGGGCGTGAGCAGTTCTTC. Its protein is CASSLDYSGREQFF.

This clonotype was observed a handful of times. V is TRBV27 and J is TRBJ2-1; D remains ambiguous. Looked up from germline, CDR1 is MNHEY and CDR2 is SMNVEV (reference sequence). The CDR3 runs 15 residues. V was pared by 5 bases and J by 2 bases, with 13 bases between. CDR3 region: CASSPVGRAYNEQFF. CDR3 bases: TGTGCCAGCAGTCCGGTGGGCCGGGCCTACAATGAGCAGTTCTTC.

This clonotype came up many times. The chain links TRBV20-1 to TRBJ2-5; TRBD2 matches 8 bases. V was clipped by 3 bases and J by 5 bases; unmatched bases: 2. This CDR3 region has 12 residues. Germline V gene data show CDR1 as DFQATT and CDR2 as SNEGSKA (reference sequence). The CDR3 DNA reads TGCAGTGCTAGGCCTAGCGGGGAGACCCAGTACTTC. Protein sequence: CSARPSGETQYF.

This clonotype was recorded a few times. The rearrangement uses TRBV2 and TRBJ2-1; TRBD2 matches at 8 bases. The CDR3 loop spans 16 amino acids. V lost 5 bases, J lost 5 bases, and 11 bases stayed unmatched. CDR1 is SNHLY, CDR2 FYNNEI, per germline. In DNA form, the CDR3 reads TGTGCCAGCAGTTTCAGGAGACTAGCGAGCAACAATGAGCAGTTCTTC. Residues: CASSFRRLASNNEQFF.

This clonotype was detected a few times. V usage is TRBV9 and J usage is TRBJ2-7; TRBD2 is a possible D gene (6 bases). The CDR3 sequence is 13 residues long. Germline CDR1 reads SGDLS; CDR2 reads YYNGEE. V was pared by 1 base and J by 6 bases, with 11 bases between. The CDR3 loop reads CASSVTSYSEQYF. CDR3 DNA sequence: TGTGCCAGCAGCGTAACTAGCTATTCCGAGCAGTACTTC.

This sequence joins TRBV10-3 and TRBJ2-7, with D perhaps TRBD2 (6 bases). There are 12 residues in the CDR3. Germline lookup yields CDR1 ENHRY and CDR2 SYGVKD. Trimming removed 8 bases from V and 6 bases from J, with 14 bases in between. CDR3 sequence (DNA): TGTGCCATCGGGCAGACTAGGCGCGAGCAGTACTTC. Translating gives CAIGQTRREQYF.

This clonotype was counted once. V and J are TRBV25-1 and TRBJ2-5; the match to TRBD2 covers 7 bases. There are 15 residues in the CDR3. From germline, CDR1 is MGHDK and CDR2 SYGVNS. J was trimmed by 5 bases and V by 3 bases; bases with no gene match: 9. CDR3 coding DNA: TGTGCCAGCAGTGATGGGGGGGGGGTTTGGGAGACCCAGTACTTC. Translating gives CASSDGGGVWETQYF.

The chain joins TRBV14 to TRBJ1-1; D not resolved. The CDR3 runs 13 residues. Germline CDR1 SGHDN, CDR2 FVKESK. The germline V and J ends were trimmed by 0 bases and 8 bases, with 10 bases remaining between them. CDR3: CASSQDLRGEAFF. For the CDR3, the DNA is TGTGCCAGCAGCCAAGATCTTCGGGGAGAAGCTTTCTTT. Full variable domain (outside the CDR3, taken from reference TRBV14 and TRBJ1-1): EAGVTQFPSHSVIEKGQTVTLRCDPISGHDNLYWYRRVMGKEIKFLLHFVKESKQDESGMPNNRFLAERTGGTYSTLKVQPAELEDSGVYFCASSQDLRGEAFFGQGTRLTVV.

This clonotype was counted at least ten times. The gene calls are TRBV5-1 and TRBJ2-7, with D possibly matching TRBD1 (5 bases). Trimming left V 2 bases short and J 5 bases short, with 11 bases between. Looked up from germline, CDR1 is SGHRS and CDR2 is YFSETQ. CDR3 size: 13 residues. CDR3: CASSLTGPHEQYF. CDR3 DNA: TGCGCCAGCAGCTTAACAGGACCCCACGAGCAGTACTTC.

For this clonotype: The germline gene is not matched at one end of the junction; a read error may be the cause. The chain carries TRBV4-1 and TRBJ2-7, with D hard to call. The CDR3 totals 15 residues. The germline CDR1 and CDR2 sequences are MGHRA and YSYEKL. The CDR3 protein is CTSSQDPVFSYEQYF. Here the CDR3 DNA reads TGCACCAGCAGCCAAGACCCAGTTTTCTCCTACGAGCAGTACTTC.

The rearrangement links TRBV5-1 to TRBJ2-2; TRBD1 matches 10 bases. V dropped 2 bases and J dropped 7; count of bases not matched to a gene: 5. The germline gives CDR1 SGHRS, CDR2 YFSETQ. The CDR3 has 15 residues. The DNA for the CDR3 is TGCGCCAGCAGCTTAGTCGGACAGGGGGTCGGGGAGCTGTTTTTT. This codes for CASSLVGQGVGELFF. Looking up the rest from reference TRBV5-1 and TRBJ2-2 gives the full variable domain: KAGVTQTPRYLIKTRGQQVTLSCSPISGHRSVSWYQQTPGQGLQFLFEYFSETQRNKGNFPGRFSGRQFSNSRSEMNVSTLELGDSALYLCASSLVGQGVGELFFGEGSRLTVL.

A few counts support this clonotype. The chain has TRBV5-1 and TRBJ1-2, with a possible D match to TRBD1 (6 bases). CDR1 and CDR2 from the germline V gene are SGHRS and YFSETQ. The CDR3 spans 13 residues. The ends were cut back, 3 bases at V and 3 bases at J, with 9 bases in the middle. CDR3 in DNA: TGCGCCAGCAGCTGGGACAACTACTATGGCTACACCTTC. It yields the protein CASSWDNYYGYTF.